This T cell receptor beta chain was sequenced for a study of T-cell reconstitution after alpha-beta-depleted transplantation in children. The length of the CDR3 is 15 residues. Losses at the gene ends were 4 bases for V and 0 bases for J; bases not matched to a gene: 4. Germline V gene sequence: CDR1 LGHDT, CDR2 YNNKEL (reference sequence). Preparation of the TCRbeta library was carried out with unique molecular identifiers. TCRdb processed the PCR reads anew with MiXCR; each CDR3 protein has one entry. The sample holds some 590,000 distinct CDR3 sequences; about 10% are singletons and the top ten take roughly 4%. This clonotype was detected a few times.

The TCR sequence derives from a human donor who donated a stem cell graft to a child with acute myeloid leukemia. This specimen was PBMCs from the stem cell graft donor, taken from the stem cell graft. The rearrangement joins TRBV3-1 to TRBJ2-3; 7 bases agree with TRBD2. CDR3 sequence: CASSLLADSTDTQYF. CDR3 nucleotide sequence: TGTGCCAGCAGCCTGCTAGCGGATAGCACAGATACGCAGTATTTT.